The rows below give T cell receptor beta chains drawn from one sample of a study of human T cells and chemical hapten exposure. Each CDR3 protein is one row after TCRdb ran MiXCR on the RACE reads. Of 330,000 or so distinct CDR3 sequences listed, about 6.9% are singletons. The material was whole blood, obtained in connection with sensitization to the hapten diphenylcyclopropenone (DPC). The source of these receptors is a woman aged 18-30 years with alopecia areata. Some clones in this sample may be carry-over from other donors' samples. The CDR3 runs from the conserved cysteine through the conserved F or W. The D gene is left open where the match is weak. Clone sizes are given selectively: once, few, many, or a class where the clone is expanded.

len	abundance	v_gene	d_gene	j_gene	CDR3nt	CDR3aa
15	.	TRBV7-2	.	TRBJ1-1	TGTGCCAGCAGCTTCTACTCCGGGACCTATACTGAAGCTTTCTTT	CASSFYSGTYTEAFF
14	few	TRBV20-1	.	TRBJ1-3	TGCAGTGCCACGGACGGCAACTCTGGAAACACCATATATTTT	CSATDGNSGNTIYF
11	.	TRBV5-6	.	TRBJ1-1	TGTGCCAGCAGCTTCGGAATCGACAGCCTATTT	CASSFGIDSLF
14	few	TRBV29-1	TRBD1	TRBJ1-1	TGCAGCGTGGGCAGGGGTACAGGGGAAGCTGAAGCTTTCTTT	CSVGRGTGEAEAFF
14	.	TRBV6-2/TRBV6-3	.	TRBJ2-3	TGTGCCAGCACAGAGGGAGGCAGCACAGATACGCAGTATTTT	CASTEGGSTDTQYF
13	.	TRBV6-2/TRBV6-3	.	TRBJ1-2	TGTGCCAGCAATTACGGAACGGCCGTCGGCTACACCTTC	CASNYGTAVGYTF
17	few	TRBV21-1	.	TRBJ1-5	TGTGCCAGCAGCGCAACCGGGACACCGGGTAGCAATCAGCCCCAGCATTTT	CASSATGTPGSNQPQHF
14	many	TRBV20-1	TRBD2	TRBJ2-7	TGCAGTGCTAGTCCTGGACTAGCACGCGACGAGCAGTACTTC	CSASPGLARDEQYF
14	many	TRBV5-6	.	TRBJ2-7	TGTGCCAGCAGCTTGGTGGCGGTTTCCTACGAGCAGTACTTC	CASSLVAVSYEQYF
14	many	TRBV24-1	.	TRBJ1-2	TGTGCCACCAGTGATTCCGGACGGAACTATGGCTACACCTTC	CATSDSGRNYGYTF
15	many	TRBV9	.	TRBJ2-5	TGTGCCAGCAGCGTAGCGGGGGGCTCTCAAGAGACCCAGTACTTC	CASSVAGGSQETQYF
16	few	TRBV6-2/TRBV6-3	TRBD2	TRBJ2-3	TGTGCCAGCAGTCGGACTAGCGGGCCTCCCGCCGGGACGCAGTATTTT	CASSRTSGPPAGTQYF
15	many	TRBV7-2	.	TRBJ2-1	TGTGCCAGCAGCTTGCTAGCGTTCTCTGGCAATGAGCAGTTCTTC	CASSLLAFSGNEQFF
11	.	TRBV20-1	.	TRBJ1-1	TGCAGTGCTAGTCGCGACACTGAAGCTTTCTTT	CSASRDTEAFF
17	many	TRBV29-1	.	TRBJ2-2	TGCAGCGTTGAAGCGAGAACGGGGGCCTCTCAGACCGGGGAGCTGTTTTTT	CSVEARTGASQTGELFF